The rows below give T cell receptor beta chains drawn from one sample of a study of regulatory T cells in long-lasting Graves disease. TCRdb fed the multiplex PCR reads into MiXCR, producing one record per CDR3 protein. The sample lists hundreds of thousands of distinct CDR3 sequences, 15% to 20% seen once, with 25% in the top ten. These data also featured in a second study, about T cells in Graves' hyperthyroidism and ophthalmopathy.

The sample consisted of peripheral blood mononuclear cells (PBMCs), taken at new diagnosis, from a patient treated with antithyroid drugs. These TCRs come from a woman aged 35-65 years with Graves disease. Both conserved end residues are part of each CDR3. D genes are given only for firm matches. For some rows the clone size is stated as once, few or many, or as a class when expanded; others skip it.

size,V,D,J,DNA,CDR3
many,TRBV6-9,-,TRBJ2-5,TGTGCCAGCAGTTACGATACACAGGGTGTGGTGATTGAGACCCAGTACTTC,CASSYDTQGVVIETQYF
many,TRBV12-3/TRBV12-4,-,TRBJ1-5,TGTGCCAGCAGTATTACTCCCCTCCACAGGGGCAATCAGCCCCAGCATTTT,CASSITPLHRGNQPQHF
-,TRBV6-2/TRBV6-3,TRBD1,TRBJ2-3,TGTGCCAGCACCGCAGGGGGCCCCTGGGGCACAGATACGCAGTATTTT,CASTAGGPWGTDTQYF
-,TRBV5-4,-,TRBJ2-3,TGTGCCAGCAGCTTAAGGACGGGCTTAAGCACAGATACGCAGTATTTT,CASSLRTGLSTDTQYF
-,TRBV7-9,TRBD2,TRBJ2-4,TGTGCCAGCAGCTTGCCAGCGGGGGCTCAGGGCATTCAGTACTTC,CASSLPAGAQGIQYF
many,TRBV2,-,TRBJ2-3,TGTGCCAGCAAGGAGGTCGGACTCGGGGATACGCAGTATTTT,CASKEVGLGDTQYF
many,TRBV28,TRBD1,TRBJ1-1,TGTGCCAGCGGTGAACCAGGGGGCGCGGGCACTGAAGCTTTCTTT,CASGEPGGAGTEAFF
many,TRBV2,-,TRBJ2-7,TGTGCCAGCAGCGGCGGGCAGCCCTTAGTGGAGCAGTACTTC,CASSGGQPLVEQYF
many,TRBV11-2,-,TRBJ1-1,TGTGCCAGCAGCTTACCGGGGAGGAACACTGAAGCTTTCTTT,CASSLPGRNTEAFF
many,TRBV2,-,TRBJ1-2,TGTGCCAGCAGTGAACGAGGGAACTATGGCTACACCTTC,CASSERGNYGYTF
-,TRBV9,TRBD1,TRBJ1-2,TGTGCCAGCAGCCTAGGGGGGACAGGGAAGGGGGGCTGCACCTTC,CASSLGGTGKGGCTF
few,TRBV7-9,-,TRBJ1-2,TGTGCCAGCAGCCCGACGGGGGGAGCCAACTATGGCTACACCTTC,CASSPTGGANYGYTF
-,TRBV19,-,TRBJ1-6,TGTGCCAGTACCCCCTCCTATAATTCACCCCTCCACTTT,CASTPSYNSPLHF
few,TRBV12-3/TRBV12-4,-,TRBJ2-3,TGTGCCAGCAGTCACCGGGCCTTCCAAAGGAATACGCAGTATTTT,CASSHRAFQRNTQYF
many,TRBV7-2,TRBD1,TRBJ1-2,TGTGCCAGCAGCGCACAGGCCGGGACAGGGTACGGCTACACCTTC,CASSAQAGTGYGYTF
many,TRBV28,-,TRBJ1-1,TGTGCCAGCAGTTTAAGAAGGGCCACTGAAGCTTTCTTT,CASSLRRATEAFF
-,TRBV5-1,-,TRBJ2-3,TGCGCCAGCAGCCCCGAGAGGGCGGGGGCCGGCCGGGGGACAGATACGCAGTATTTT,CASSPERAGAGRGTDTQYF
few,TRBV6-5,-,TRBJ1-4,TGTGCCAGCAGTTTCACCCCGGGACAAACTAATGAAAAACTGTTTTTT,CASSFTPGQTNEKLFF
many,TRBV28,-,TRBJ2-7,TGTGCCAGCAGCTCCGGGCCACGCTTATTCTACGAGCAGTACTTC,CASSSGPRLFYEQYF
many,TRBV30,-,TRBJ1-2,TGTGCCTGGAGTGTACACAGCCCGGCAATCTATGGCTACACCTTC,CAWSVHSPAIYGYTF
-,TRBV19,-,TRBJ2-7,TGTGCCAGTAGTATCGGAAGGGGCACCTACGAGCAGTACTTC,CASSIGRGTYEQYF
many,TRBV2,-,TRBJ2-2,TGTGCCAGCATCTCGACCAGGGAGAGGACCGGGGAGCTGTTTTTT,CASISTRERTGELFF
many,TRBV6-5,TRBD2,TRBJ2-3,TGTGCCAGCAGTTGGGGGACTAACACAGATACGCAGTATTTT,CASSWGTNTDTQYF
-,TRBV12-3/TRBV12-4,-,TRBJ2-1,TGTGCCAGCTCCCCCCACAATTCCTACAATGAGCAGTTCTTC,CASSPHNSYNEQFF
-,TRBV7-2,TRBD1,TRBJ2-4,TGTGCCAGCAGCTCCAGTGGACAGGGGGCAAACATTCAGTACTTC,CASSSSGQGANIQYF
-,TRBV5-4,-,TRBJ1-3,TGTGCCAGCAGAGGTATTTCGGGAAACACCATATATTTT,CASRGISGNTIYF
-,TRBV6-2/TRBV6-3,TRBD1,TRBJ2-1,TGTGCCACCGAAATACAGGGGAGAAGGTTCTTC,CATEIQGRRFF
many,TRBV6-1,TRBD1,TRBJ1-5,TGTGCCAGCAGTGCCACGACAGGGGGTTGGCAGCCCCAGCATTTT,CASSATTGGWQPQHF
-,TRBV4-1,-,TRBJ2-3,TGCGCCAGCAGCCAAGTCGGGGTCGCCAAAGATACGCAGTATTTT,CASSQVGVAKDTQYF